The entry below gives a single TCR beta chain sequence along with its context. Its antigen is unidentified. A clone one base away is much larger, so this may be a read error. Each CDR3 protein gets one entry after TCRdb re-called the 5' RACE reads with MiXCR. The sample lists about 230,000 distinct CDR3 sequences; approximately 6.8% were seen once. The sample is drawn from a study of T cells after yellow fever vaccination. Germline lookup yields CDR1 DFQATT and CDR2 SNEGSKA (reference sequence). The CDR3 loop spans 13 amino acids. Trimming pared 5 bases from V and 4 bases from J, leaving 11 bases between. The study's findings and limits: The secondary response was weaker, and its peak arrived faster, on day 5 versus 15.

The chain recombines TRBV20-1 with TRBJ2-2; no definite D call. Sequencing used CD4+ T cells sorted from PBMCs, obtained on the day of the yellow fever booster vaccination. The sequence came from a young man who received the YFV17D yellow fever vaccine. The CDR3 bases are TGCAGTGCTGCCGAGAGTGCCACCGGGGAGCTGTTTTTT. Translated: CSAAESATGELFF.